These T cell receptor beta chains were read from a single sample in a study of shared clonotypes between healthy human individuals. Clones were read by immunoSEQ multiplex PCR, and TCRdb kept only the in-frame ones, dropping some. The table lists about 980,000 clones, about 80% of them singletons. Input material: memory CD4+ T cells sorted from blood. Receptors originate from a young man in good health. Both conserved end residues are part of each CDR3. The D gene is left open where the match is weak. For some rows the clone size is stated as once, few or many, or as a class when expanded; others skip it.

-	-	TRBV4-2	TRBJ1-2	CASSQETGYTF	TGTGCCAGCAGCCAAGAAACTGGCTACACCTTC
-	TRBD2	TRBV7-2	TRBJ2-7	CASSSGTSGQQYF	TGTGCCAGCAGCTCCGGTACTAGCGGCCAGCAGTACTTC
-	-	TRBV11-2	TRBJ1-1	CASSLAKPSRLNTEAFF	TGTGCCAGCAGCTTAGCGAAGCCGAGCAGATTGAACACTGAAGCTTTCTTT
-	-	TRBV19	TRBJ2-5	CASSPLGADQETQYF	TGTGCCAGTAGTCCCCTTGGGGCGGACCAAGAGACCCAGTACTTC
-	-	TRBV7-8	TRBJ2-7	CASSLASGEYEQYF	TGTGCCAGCAGCTTAGCATCCGGGGAGTACGAGCAGTACTTC
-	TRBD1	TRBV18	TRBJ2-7	CASSPERTGVEQYF	TGTGCCAGCTCACCAGAGAGGACAGGGGTCGAGCAGTACTTC
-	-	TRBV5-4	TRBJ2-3	CASSARGSTDTQYF	TGTGCCAGCAGCGCCAGAGGGAGCACAGATACGCAGTATTTT
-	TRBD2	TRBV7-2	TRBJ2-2	CASSLGLLAGGTGELFF	TGTGCCAGCAGCTTAGGACTGCTAGCGGGAGGAACCGGGGAGCTGTTTTTT
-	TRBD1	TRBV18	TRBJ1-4	CASSPNRGTVNEKLFF	TGTGCCAGCTCACCCAACCGGGGGACAGTTAATGAAAAACTGTTTTTT
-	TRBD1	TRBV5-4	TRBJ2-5	CASSSGQALSGTQYF	TGTGCCAGCAGCTCGGGACAGGCCCTGAGCGGGACCCAGTACTTC
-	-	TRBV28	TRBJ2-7	CASSLRGSDVEQYF	TGTGCCAGCAGTTTAAGGGGATCCGACGTCGAGCAGTACTTC
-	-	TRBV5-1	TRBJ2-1	CASSHGNNEQFF	TGCGCCAGCAGCCACGGAAACAATGAGCAGTTCTTC
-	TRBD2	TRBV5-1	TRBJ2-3	CASSLATMRGSDTQYF	TGCGCCAGCAGCTTGGCGACAATGCGGGGGTCAGATACGCAGTATTTT
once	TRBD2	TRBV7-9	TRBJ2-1	CASSVIPSLAGELDEQFF	TGTGCCAGCAGCGTAATACCCTCACTAGCGGGAGAGTTGGATGAGCAGTTCTTC
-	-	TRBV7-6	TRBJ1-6	CASSRDGNNSPLHF	TGTGCCAGCAGCCGCGACGGGAATAATTCACCCCTCCACTTT
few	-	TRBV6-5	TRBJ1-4	CASSDRMRLFF	TGTGCCAGCAGTGACAGGATGAGACTGTTTTTT
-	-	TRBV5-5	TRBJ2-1	CASSWGFSYNEQFF	TGTGCCAGCAGCTGGGGATTCTCCTACAATGAGCAGTTCTTC
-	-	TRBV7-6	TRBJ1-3	CASSFSPDSGNTIYF	TGTGCCAGCAGCTTCTCTCCGGACTCTGGAAACACCATATATTTT
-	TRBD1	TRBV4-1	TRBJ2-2	CASSQVGGPAGELFF	TGCGCCAGCAGCCAAGTAGGGGGCCCCGCCGGGGAGCTGTTTTTT
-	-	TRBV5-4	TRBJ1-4	CASSFEGPGEKLFF	TGTGCCAGCAGCTTTGAGGGGCCGGGAGAAAAACTGTTTTTT
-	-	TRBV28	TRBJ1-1	CASSLASFSAFF	TGTGCCAGCAGTTTAGCCAGTTTTTCAGCTTTCTTT
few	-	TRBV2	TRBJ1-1	CASSEGQRGRSFF	TGTGCCAGCAGTGAAGGACAGCGGGGGAGGTCTTTCTTT
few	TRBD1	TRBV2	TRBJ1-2	CASSETEGAYGYTF	TGTGCCAGCAGTGAGACAGAGGGGGCCTATGGCTACACCTTC
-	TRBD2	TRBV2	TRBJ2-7	CASRTDGSGSANEQYF	TGTGCCAGCAGGACTGACGGTAGCGGGAGTGCTAACGAGCAGTACTTC
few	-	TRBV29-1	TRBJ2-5	CSVAEGADF	-
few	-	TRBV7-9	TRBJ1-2	CASIEGGGDGYTF	TGTGCCAGCATTGAAGGGGGAGGGGATGGCTACACCTTC
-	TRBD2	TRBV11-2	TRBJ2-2	CASSREAAGGNTGELFF	TGTGCCAGCAGCCGGGAGGCGGCGGGGGGGAACACCGGGGAGCTGTTTTTT
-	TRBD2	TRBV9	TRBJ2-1	CASSVDPAGGNNEQFF	TGTGCCAGCAGCGTAGACCCAGCGGGAGGTAACAATGAGCAGTTCTTC
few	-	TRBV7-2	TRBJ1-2	CASSLGQGNYGYTF	TGTGCCAGCAGCTTAGGTCAGGGGAACTATGGCTACACCTTC
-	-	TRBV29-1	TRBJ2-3	CSLIRRDKGSTDTQYF	TGCAGCCTGATTCGCCGGGACAAGGGTAGTACAGATACGCAGTATTTT
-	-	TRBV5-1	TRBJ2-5	CASSPVPSPQETQYF	TGCGCCAGCAGCCCGGTCCCCTCTCCCCAAGAGACCCAGTACTTC
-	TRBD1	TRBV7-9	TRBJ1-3	CASSLATGGSGNTIYF	TGTGCCAGCAGCTTAGCAACAGGGGGTAGTGGAAACACCATATATTTT
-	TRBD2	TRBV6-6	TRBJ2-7	CASRAGDYEQYF	TGTGCCAGCAGGGCGGGAGACTACGAGCAGTACTTC
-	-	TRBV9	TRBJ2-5	CASSVAVRETQYF	TGTGCCAGCAGCGTAGCCGTACGAGAGACCCAGTACTTC
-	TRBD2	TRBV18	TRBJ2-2	CASSSREAGTGELFF	TGTGCCAGCTCATCTCGGGAGGCCGGAACCGGGGAGCTGTTTTTT
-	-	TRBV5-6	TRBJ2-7	CASGVKGPYEQYF	TGTGCCAGCGGTGTAAAGGGGCCCTACGAGCAGTACTTC
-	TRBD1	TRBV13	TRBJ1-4	CASSPGGQPEKLFF	TGTGCCAGCAGCCCAGGGGGACAGCCTGAAAAACTGTTTTTT
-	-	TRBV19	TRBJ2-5	CASSPRTRAETQYF	TGTGCCAGTAGTCCCAGGACCCGGGCGGAGACCCAGTACTTC